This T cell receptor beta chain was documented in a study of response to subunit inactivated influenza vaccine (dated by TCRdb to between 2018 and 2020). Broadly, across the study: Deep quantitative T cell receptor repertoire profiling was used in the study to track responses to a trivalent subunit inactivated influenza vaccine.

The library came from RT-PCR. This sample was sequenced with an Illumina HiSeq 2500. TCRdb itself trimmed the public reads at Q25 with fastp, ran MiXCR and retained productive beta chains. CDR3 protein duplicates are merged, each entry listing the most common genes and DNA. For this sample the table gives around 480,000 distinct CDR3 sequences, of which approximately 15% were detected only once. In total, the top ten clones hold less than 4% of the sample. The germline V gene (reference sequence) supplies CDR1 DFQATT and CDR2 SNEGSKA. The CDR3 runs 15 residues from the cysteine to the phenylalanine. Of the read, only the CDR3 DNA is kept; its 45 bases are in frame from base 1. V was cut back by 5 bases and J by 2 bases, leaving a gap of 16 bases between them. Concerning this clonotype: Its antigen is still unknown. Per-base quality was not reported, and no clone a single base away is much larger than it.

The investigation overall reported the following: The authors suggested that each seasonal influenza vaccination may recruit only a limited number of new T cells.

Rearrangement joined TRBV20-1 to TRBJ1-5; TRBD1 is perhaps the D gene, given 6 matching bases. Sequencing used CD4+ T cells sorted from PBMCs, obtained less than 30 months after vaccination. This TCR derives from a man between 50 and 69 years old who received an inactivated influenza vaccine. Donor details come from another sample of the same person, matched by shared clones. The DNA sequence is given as TGCAGTGCTCCAACTCAGGGGATCGGCAATCAGCCCCAGCATTTT. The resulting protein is CSAPTQGIGNQPQHF.